These T cell receptor beta chains were read from a single sample in a study of response to subunit inactivated influenza vaccine. TCRdb used MiXCR to reprocess the RT-PCR reads, holding one entry per CDR3 protein. This sample has around 300,000 distinct CDR3 sequences, with 20% to 25% found just once. Sequencing was performed on PBMCs from blood, taken less than 22 months after vaccination. The source of these receptors is a man aged 45 to 70 who received an inactivated influenza vaccine. The CDR3 runs from the conserved cysteine through the conserved F or W. The D gene is left open where the match is weak. The size field is filled for only some rows; it gives once, few, many or a size class.

TRBV2	TRBJ1-4	-	-	TGTGCCAGCAGTGTTCGCAGGGTGGCTACTAATGAAAAACTGTTTTTT	CASSVRRVATNEKLFF
TRBV10-2	TRBJ1-5	-	many	TGCGCCAGCAGTGTGTCACACCTTTGGGGTCAGCCCCAGCATTTT	CASSVSHLWGQPQHF
TRBV5-4	TRBJ2-3	-	-	TGTGCCAGCAGCAATCATTCTACAGATACGCAGTATTTT	CASSNHSTDTQYF
TRBV5-1	TRBJ2-1	-	few	TGCGCCAGCAGCTTGGAATCAAAATCGTCGGGTGAGCAGTTCTTC	CASSLESKSSGEQFF
TRBV28	TRBJ2-7	-	-	TGTGCCAGCAGTTTTTTTCCCTCAACACGGACAGATTCCTACGAGCAGTACTTC	CASSFFPSTRTDSYEQYF
TRBV4-1	TRBJ1-5	-	-	TGCGCCAGCAGCCAAGCCGGAGCCGGCAATCAGCCCCAGCATTTT	CASSQAGAGNQPQHF
TRBV29-1	TRBJ2-2	-	-	TGCAGCGGCGCCACAGGCGGCACCGGGGAGCTGTTTTTT	CSGATGGTGELFF
TRBV20-1	TRBJ1-2	-	many	TGCAGTGCCCGGGGACGGATACTCTATGGCTACACCTTC	CSARGRILYGYTF
TRBV20-1	TRBJ2-1	-	few	TGCAGTGCTAGAGATTGGGGGGCTTCCTACAATGAGCAGTTCTTC	CSARDWGASYNEQFF
TRBV18	TRBJ1-5	TRBD1	few	TGTGCCAGCTCACCCCAAACAGGGGGCAATCAGCCCCAGCATTTT	CASSPQTGGNQPQHF
TRBV12-3/TRBV12-4	TRBJ1-5	-	many	TGTGCCAGCAGTTCGGGTCAGCCCCAGCATTTT	CASSSGQPQHF
TRBV2	TRBJ1-5	-	few	TGTGCCAGCAAAGGAGAGAGCAATCAGCCCCAGCATTTT	CASKGESNQPQHF
TRBV7-9	TRBJ1-1	TRBD1	-	TGTGCCAGCAGCGACAGGGGTTCCACTGAAGCTTTCTTT	CASSDRGSTEAFF
TRBV29-1	TRBJ1-1	-	-	TGCAGCGTTGAACCTCTTCGGGGGGCTTTCTTT	CSVEPLRGAFF
TRBV29-1	TRBJ2-4	TRBD2	few	TGCAGCGTTGACGGGGGGACCATTCAGTACTTC	CSVDGGTIQYF
TRBV20-1	TRBJ2-5	-	many	TGCAGTGCTAGAGATGGGAGGGAGACCCAGTACTTC	CSARDGRETQYF
TRBV4-2	TRBJ1-2	TRBD1	-	TGTGCCAGCAGCCAAACAACAGGGGGCAGAGACTATGGCTACACCTTC	CASSQTTGGRDYGYTF
TRBV25-1	TRBJ1-5	TRBD1	-	TGTGCCAGCAGTGAGGGGGACAGGGCCCAGCATTTT	CASSEGDRAQHF
TRBV5-5	TRBJ2-1	TRBD1	-	TGTGCCAGCGGAGTCGACAGGGGTGAGCAGTTCTTC	CASGVDRGEQFF
TRBV12-3/TRBV12-4	TRBJ1-2	-	many	TGTGCCAGCAGTCCCCCGGACAGCACTAACTATGGCTACACCTTC	CASSPPDSTNYGYTF
TRBV7-2	TRBJ2-1	TRBD2	many	TGTGCCAGCAGCTTGGGGACTAGCGGGCATGAGCAGTTCTTC	CASSLGTSGHEQFF
TRBV9	TRBJ1-1	-	-	TGTGCCAGCAGCGGAGCCCGGGGCGGGGACACTGAAGCTTTCTTT	CASSGARGGDTEAFF
TRBV5-1	TRBJ2-3	TRBD1	few	TGCGCCAGCAGCGTACAGGGGGCTCTGGTTAGGGGATCAGATACGCAGTATTTT	CASSVQGALVRGSDTQYF
TRBV6-1	TRBJ2-2	TRBD2	few	TGTGCCAGCAGTAGCCGGACTAGCCCGGGCACCGGGGAGCTGTTTTTT	CASSSRTSPGTGELFF
TRBV4-3	TRBJ1-2	-	-	TGCGCCAGCAGCCACTTGAGCCGGGACGTTTCCTACACCTTC	CASSHLSRDVSYTF
TRBV5-5	TRBJ1-2	TRBD1	-	TGTGCCAGCAGCGAACAGGGGGACAGGGCTGGCTACACCTTC	CASSEQGDRAGYTF
TRBV5-6	TRBJ1-5	-	-	TGTGCCAGTGGGGCTGGGGGCAGCCATCAGCCCCAGCATTTT	CASGAGGSHQPQHF
TRBV4-1	TRBJ1-4	TRBD1	many	TGCGCCAGCAGCCAAGGACAGGGGGCTGGATCTGAAAAACTGTTTTTT	CASSQGQGAGSEKLFF
TRBV20-1	TRBJ1-1	-	few	TGCAGTGCTAGAGATTATTCCATCGGGGGACCTTTCTTT	CSARDYSIGGPFF
TRBV11-2	TRBJ1-3	TRBD1	few	TGTGCCAGCAGCTTACGGAGACAGGGAGGGGGGATCTCTGGAAACACCATATATTTT	CASSLRRQGGGISGNTIYF
TRBV12-3/TRBV12-4	TRBJ2-7	-	few	TGTGCCAGCAGTTTAAAGCTAGCAGCCCTTTACGAGCAGTACTTC	CASSLKLAALYEQYF
TRBV7-9	TRBJ1-2	-	many	TGTGCCAGCAGCCCGCGGGGGAACTATGGCTACACCTTC	CASSPRGNYGYTF
TRBV4-3	TRBJ1-5	-	many	TGCGCCAGCAGCCAAGATAGCGACGGGAATCAGCCCCAGCATTTT	CASSQDSDGNQPQHF